This T cell receptor (beta chain) was sequenced for a study of shared clonotypes between healthy human individuals (dated by TCRdb to between 2020 and 2021). About the study as a whole: The cohort comprised two women and a few men aged 18 to 49 years. Per donor, leukapheresis produced somewhere between about 0.8 and 9 billion PBMCs. Per donor, three plates each were used for CD4 naive and CD4 memory, two for CD8 naive, and one for CD8 memory. To estimate repertoire size and how much clonotype sharing occurs between individuals, the study deeply sequenced the blood TCR repertoires of several healthy adults. To increase sequencing depth and limit assay-specific biases, different laboratories used diverse techniques to prepare libraries and sequence TCR repertoires. Results the study describes overall, beyond this receptor: Pairwise subsampling indicated that sequencing depth was expected to affect the degree of clonotype sharing among donors. Rarefaction of sorted-subset datasets indicated incomplete sequencing despite the large sequencing depth. Compared with non-shared clonotypes, clonotypes shared by all four sorted-subset donors had higher generation probabilities. Sharing across a handful of donors was observed for around 5% of naive CD4, under 4% of naive CD8, roughly 2.4% of memory CD4, and 0.4% of memory CD8 clonotypes. Naive subsets generally had larger estimated clonotype richness than memory subsets did. The genetic and exposure-history diversity represented was limited by the small number of donors. Only blood was sampled, and tissue TCR repertoires likely differ from those in blood.

For this clone: Its recognized antigen is unknown. Base qualities are not at hand, and no much larger clone is one base apart.

V ends up 3 bases short and J 5 bases short, with an unmatched junction base count of 7. Based on the germline V gene (reference sequence), the CDR1 and CDR2 sequences are LNHDA and SQIVND. From the cysteine through the phenylalanine, the CDR3 covers 15 amino acids. Only CDR3 DNA is held: 45 bases, read in frame from base 1. The donors were healthy, HIV-negative adults with no recently reported acute infections or vaccinations. All donors were Caucasian adults living in Nashville, Tennessee, USA. CD4+ T cells were enriched through magnetic negative selection, after which naive cells were positively selected on CD45RA and the remaining negative fraction served as the memory subset. After blood collection by leukapheresis, PBMCs were isolated using Ficoll-Histopaque density gradient centrifugation and then cryopreserved in the vapor phase of liquid nitrogen. Analytical flow cytometry was used to check the purity and quantity of each magnetically sorted T cell population. From each sorted fraction, genomic DNA was isolated and quantified by UV absorbance on a Nanodrop 2000c.

Using the deep immunoSEQ assay, multiplex PCR amplified TCR CDR3 regions from genomic DNA. Genomic DNA extracted from each cell subset was distributed evenly over all wells of several immunoSEQ 96-well plates, and each plate served as one replicate. For sorted subsets, about 220 ng of genomic DNA, equivalent to 30,000 or so T cell genomes, went into each replicate PCR. The purified libraries were quantified using a Qubit 3.0 fluorometer, sized with a Bioanalyzer 2100, and then quantified again using the KAPA Library Quantification kit. Each immunoSEQ 96-well plate was sequenced on its own single-read 150-cycle Illumina NextSeq 550 flow cell. Concerning the study's data processing: Because the immunoSEQ output held only junctional sequences and lacked quality scores, the filtering could not match the filtering applied to full-length reads. Sequences were annotated with PyIR, a Python wrapper for IgBLAST v1.9, using IMGT germline references to assign V/J genes and CDR3. Reads were removed for weak V/J assignments (E-value above 1e-6), missing CDR3, stop codons, out-of-frame junctions, or ambiguous translated residues. V3J clonotypes were defined as sequences sharing an identical inferred V gene, J gene, and CDR3 amino acid sequence. Percentage overlap between repertoires was calculated by dividing the number of shared unique clonotypes by the size of the smaller repertoire. Repertoire richness was assessed with RTK rarefaction, the Chao1 estimator, and Recon v2.1 estimates of unobserved clonotypes. OLGA was used to compute generation probabilities for all TCRbeta clonotypes that the gDNA method yielded from a few donors. TCRdb stores this immuneACCESS table with in-frame sequences only. Part of the clones is absent; in the studies checked, under half of the shortfall reflects unresolved V genes, and no reason is known for the rest. V, J and clone size were drawn from that table, and D and trimming were deduced from the DNA. For this sample there are about 1 million clones; under 80% appear just once. The biggest ten clones account for less than 1.5% of the sample.

The receptor was derived from a man aged 18 to 29 in good health. The chain links TRBV19 with TRBJ2-5, and 9 junctional nucleotides match TRBD2. Input material: memory CD4+ T cells sorted from blood. Interpreted using the paper, the cell subset or site label stands for: CD45RA-negative fraction. The bases are TGTGCCAGTAGTATTACCGCGGGAGGGCCGGAGACCCAGTACTTC. This gives the protein CASSITAGGPETQYF. Where the CDR3 stops, the reference TRBV19 and TRBJ2-5 genes take over; the full variable domain is DGGITQSPKYLFRKEGQNVTLSCEQNLNHDAMYWYRQDPGQGLRLIYYSQIVNDFQKGDIAEGYSVSREKKESFPLTVTSAQKNPTAFYLCASSITAGGPETQYFGPGTRLLVL.